The sequence of this TCR beta chain was determined in a study of blood T cell repertoires in COVID-19. Across the study: The cDNA or gDNA used as material had been derived from T cells, B-cell-depleted T cells, or PBMCs.

This CDR3 has 13 residues. Looked up from germline, CDR1 is SNHLY and CDR2 is FYNNEI. V lost 4 bases to trimming and J lost 0 bases, with 6 bases between them. This clone was recorded once. At the DNA level, this CDR3 is encoded by other sequences in the same sample as well. The data were produced by immunoSEQ multiplex PCR, yet TCRdb's version contains in-frame clones alone and is incomplete. This sample carries around 130,000 clones, 70% to 90% of them seen once, and the ten largest clones take 15% to 20%. The chain has TRBV2 and TRBJ1-2; D not resolved. Sequencing was done on a sample of peripheral blood. The clonotype originates from a woman aged 45-65 years who had recovered from COVID-19. The CDR3 nucleotides read TGTGCCAGCAGTGGCACAGCTAACTATGGCTACACCTTC. Amino acids: CASSGTANYGYTF.